This entry lists 15 T cell receptor beta chains sequenced from one sample in a study of blood T cell repertoires in COVID-19. Measured with immunoSEQ multiplex PCR; TCRdb has only the in-frame clones, and not every one. The table shows 250,000 to 400,000 clones, with roughly 88% occurring only once. Sequencing was done on a sample of peripheral blood. The receptor source for this set is a woman in her twenties or thirties with COVID-19, enrolled during active disease.

This clone was observed once. The chain recombines TRBV7-9 with TRBJ2-2; D not resolved. This CDR3 has 12 residues. The germline CDR1 and CDR2 sequences are SEHNR and FQNEAQ (reference sequence). The V gene lost 9 bases and the J gene lost 1 base, with 6 bases spanning the gap. CDR3: CASYKNTGELFF. The CDR3 DNA follows: TGTGCCAGTTATAAGAACACCGGGGAGCTGTTTTTT.

The V gene is TRBV7-9, the J gene TRBJ1-3, with D perhaps TRBD1 (6 bases). The length of the CDR3 is 17 residues. Trimming pared 5 bases from V and 0 bases from J, leaving 17 bases between. The V gene's germline CDR1 is SEHNR and CDR2 FQNEAQ (reference sequence). CDR3 residues: CASSGPRAGASGNTIYF. DNA for the CDR3: TGTGCCAGCAGCGGCCCTAGGGCAGGGGCCTCTGGAAACACCATATATTTT.

This sequence joins TRBV5-6 and TRBJ2-1; 14 bases are shared with TRBD2. The CDR3 has 15 residues. CDR1 and CDR2 from the germline V gene are SGHDT and YYEEEE. Unmatched junction bases numbered 2, after V lost 2 bases and J lost 7 bases. DNA for the CDR3: TGTGCCAGCAGCTTCGGACTAGCGGGAGGTAATGAGCAGTTCTTC. It codes for CASSFGLAGGNEQFF.

The chain couples TRBV7-3 to TRBJ1-1; D perhaps matches TRBD1 (6 bases). Germline V gene lookup returns CDR1 SGHTA and CDR2 FQGTGA. The CDR3 contains 13 residues. The V and J ends lost 5 bases and 3 bases respectively, with 10 bases between them. Here the CDR3 DNA reads TGTGCCAGCAGCCCGAACAGGGACACTGAAGCTTTCTTT. Its protein product is CASSPNRDTEAFF.

The chain combines TRBV14 with TRBJ1-2; 7 bases align to TRBD1. The germline gives CDR1 SGHDN, CDR2 FVKESK. The junction had 7 bases not matched to a gene; V was cut back by 4 bases and J by 2 bases. The CDR3 contains 15 residues. CDR3 DNA sequence: TGTGCCAGCAGCCGGACCTTGACAGGGAACTATGGCTACACCTTC. Its translation: CASSRTLTGNYGYTF.

This chain connects TRBV29-1 to TRBJ2-3, with TRBD1 as a possible D gene (5 bases). The germline gives CDR1 SQVTM, CDR2 ANQGSEA. The CDR3 extends over 14 amino acids. V was cut by 3 bases and J by 6 bases, with 16 bases left in between. CDR3: CSVEGQGFTDTQYF. The CDR3 bases are TGCAGCGTTGAGGGGCAGGGTTTCACGGATACGCAGTATTTT.

V gene TRBV29-1 combines with J gene TRBJ2-5; D gene uncertain. Germline V gene sequence: CDR1 SQVTM, CDR2 ANQGSEA. V lost 0 bases and J 7 bases, leaving 12 bases between the germline ends. The CDR3 consists of 13 residues. The CDR3 region has the DNA TGCAGCGTTGAAGATTCCCCTCCAGGGACCCAGTACTTC. It encodes CSVEDSPPGTQYF.

The chain combines TRBV18 with TRBJ1-4, with a possible D match to TRBD1 (6 bases). In germline, CDR1 is KGHSH, CDR2 LQKENI. The CDR3 covers 14 residues. V was clipped by 6 bases and J by 6 bases, with 14 bases between them. The CDR3 DNA reads TGTGCCAGCTCTCTTAGGGGGATTGATGAAAAACTGTTTTTT. This codes for CASSLRGIDEKLFF.

Concerning this clone itself: Other nucleotide sequences in the sample specify the same CDR3. V and J are TRBV5-1 and TRBJ1-4, with D uncertain. The CDR3 spans 15 residues. The V and J ends lost 1 base and 2 bases respectively, with 9 bases between them. Germline V lookup: CDR1 SGHRS, CDR2 YFSETQ. CDR3 nucleotides: TGCGCCAGCAGCTTGTATACAGCCACTAATGAAAAACTGTTTTTT. Translated: CASSLYTATNEKLFF.

The rearrangement joins TRBV24-1 to TRBJ1-2; D possibly corresponds to TRBD1 (5 bases). The CDR3 spans 14 residues. Deletions cut 1 base from V and 6 bases from J, with 11 bases between. Germline-derived CDR1 and CDR2 are KGHDR and SFDVKD. The CDR3 protein is CATSDFGGGNGYTF. In nucleotides, the CDR3 is TGTGCCACCAGTGATTTCGGGGGGGGAAATGGCTACACCTTC.

The genes are TRBV5-4 and TRBJ2-2, with TRBD2 matching 7 bases. The CDR3 totals 16 residues. The J segment lost 1 base and the V segment lost 4 bases, leaving 7 bases of the junction unmatched. Germline V lookup: CDR1 SGHNT, CDR2 YYREEE (reference sequence). In DNA form, the CDR3 reads TGTGCCAGCAGCAGAGACAGCGGGGTGAACACCGGGGAGCTGTTTTTT. Translation: CASSRDSGVNTGELFF.

J is TRBJ2-2 and V is TRBV4-2; 12 nucleotides align to TRBD2. Trimming cost V 1 base and J 4 bases; bases outside gene matches: 10. This CDR3 is built from 19 residues. Germline-derived CDR1 and CDR2 are LGHNA and YNFKEQ. CDR3 amino acids: CASSQVGLAGGPGTGELFF. CDR3 bases: TGTGCCAGCAGCCAAGTTGGGCTAGCGGGAGGGCCGGGCACCGGGGAGCTGTTTTTT.

A note on this clone: The junction departs from germline at one end; a sequencing error may be responsible. The chain couples TRBV18 to TRBJ1-2; 7 bases are shared with TRBD1. Germline values: CDR1 KGHSH, CDR2 LQKENI. The CDR3 runs 13 residues. This CDR3 is CASSPEGLTGESF. The CDR3 DNA reads TGTGCCAGCTCACCAGAGGGGCTTACAGGGGAATCGTTT.

The chain has TRBV5-1 and TRBJ2-2; D is unresolved. V was clipped by 0 bases and J by 3 bases, with 21 bases between them. CDR1 and CDR2 (germline): SGHRS, YFSETQ. The CDR3 spans 19 residues. The CDR3 DNA is TGCGCCAGCAGCTTGGTAGGTGGCCGGGTTATTGGCGACACCGGGGAGCTGTTTTTT. Translating gives CASSLVGGRVIGDTGELFF.

The rearrangement joins TRBV27 to TRBJ1-2, with 7 bases matching TRBD1. The CDR3 runs to 15 residues. V lost 4 bases, J lost 4 bases, and 9 bases stayed unmatched. The germline CDR1 and CDR2 sequences are MNHEY and SMNVEV (reference sequence). The CDR3 protein is CASSWGPGQFYGYTF. The CDR3 coding sequence is TGTGCCAGCAGTTGGGGCCCGGGACAGTTCTATGGCTACACCTTC.